These 26 T cell receptor beta chains were all obtained from the same sample, sequenced in a study of shared clonotypes between healthy human individuals. Profiling relied on immunoSEQ multiplex PCR, and the TCRdb table lists in-frame clones only, not all of them. This table has roughly 2,300,000 clones, roughly 92% appearing once. The sequenced material came from naive CD4+ T cells from PBMCs. The subset here: CD45RA+ positively selected. All receptors derive from a man aged 18 to 29 in good health. Some clones in this sample may be carry-over from other donors' samples.

The V and J genes are TRBV27 and TRBJ1-1, with 7 nucleotides matching TRBD1. The V and J ends lost 2 bases and 4 bases, in that order; junction bases with no gene match: 10. Germline V gene sequence: CDR1 MNHEY, CDR2 SMNVEV (reference sequence). The CDR3 spans 16 residues. CDR3 in amino acids: CASSLRGPLGTTEAFF. CDR3 coding DNA: TGTGCCAGCAGTTTAAGGGGGCCCCTGGGGACCACTGAAGCTTTCTTT.

The chain recombines TRBV28 with TRBJ2-3; the match to TRBD2 covers 12 bases. The V gene end was trimmed by 5 bases and the J gene end by 5 bases; junction bases not matched to a gene: 5. This CDR3 contains 15 residues. Germline V lookup: CDR1 MDHEN, CDR2 SYDVKM. In DNA form, the CDR3 reads TGTGCCAGCAGTCCCCCGGGACTAGCGGGAGATACGCAGTATTTT. It yields the protein CASSPPGLAGDTQYF.

The chain links TRBV5-6 to TRBJ2-1; D is possibly TRBD2 (5 bases). Germline CDR1 and CDR2: SGHDT and YYEEEE. V lost 1 base, J lost 6 bases, and 14 bases lay in between. The CDR3 is 15 amino acids. The CDR3 DNA is TGTGCCAGCAGCTTGATCCCCTCGAGCGGCAATGAGCAGTTCTTC. This codes for CASSLIPSSGNEQFF. Variable domain in full (rest from reference TRBV5-6 and TRBJ2-1): DAGVTQSPTHLIKTRGQQVTLRCSPKSGHDTVSWYQQALGQGPQFIFQYYEEEERQRGNFPDRFSGHQFPNYSSELNVNALLLGDSALYLCASSLIPSSGNEQFFGPGTRLTVL.

About this clone itself: This sample also contains other DNA sequences that code for the same CDR3. V usage is TRBV5-1 and J usage is TRBJ1-5; 7 bases map to TRBD1. CDR1 is SGHRS, CDR2 YFSETQ, per germline. V shed 0 bases and J 1 base; nucleotides not matched to a gene: 1. The CDR3 has 15 amino acids. The CDR3 protein is CASSLGQGSNQPQHF. The CDR3 coding sequence is TGCGCCAGCAGCTTGGGACAGGGCAGCAATCAGCCCCAGCATTTT.

V is TRBV5-6 and J is TRBJ1-3; D not certain. The V end was cut by 1 base, the J end by 4 bases, with 6 bases between. Germline values: CDR1 SGHDT, CDR2 YYEEEE. The CDR3 is 13 residues long. The DNA of the CDR3 is TGTGCCAGCAGCTTGTTCGCGGGAAACACCATATATTTT. The encoded protein is CASSLFAGNTIYF.

V and J are TRBV10-1 and TRBJ2-2; 11 positions match TRBD2. J gave up 6 bases and V 10 bases, and 22 bases lay outside the gene matches. The germline V gene encodes CDR1 WNHNN and CDR2 SYGVQD (reference sequence). The CDR3 has 19 residues. Written as DNA, the CDR3 is TGCGCCATACCCCCGGGACTAGCGGCGGCCCGGTCCAACGCCGGGGAGCTGTTTTTT. Translating gives CAIPPGLAAARSNAGELFF.

The chain is built from TRBV19 and TRBJ2-7; the D gene is possibly TRBD1 (6 bases). The V and J ends lost 6 bases and 6 bases respectively, with 18 bases between them. Germline V gives CDR1 LNHDA, CDR2 SQIVND (reference sequence). The CDR3 spans 14 residues. The chain's CDR3 is CASRSGTTIGEQYF. In nucleotides, the CDR3 is TGTGCCAGTAGGTCCGGGACAACCATCGGCGAGCAGTACTTC.

The chain links TRBV28 to TRBJ2-6, with D maybe TRBD2 (6 bases). The germline CDR1 and CDR2 sequences are MDHEN and SYDVKM. The CDR3 has 17 residues. Trimming shortened V by 3 bases and J by 0 bases, and 12 bases separated the two germline ends. The CDR3 sequence is CASSLRDLLSGANVLTF. The CDR3 coding sequence is TGTGCCAGCAGTTTGCGGGACTTACTCTCTGGGGCCAACGTCCTGACTTTC. The full variable domain, in which reference TRBV28 and TRBJ2-6 provide the parts outside the CDR3, is DVKVTQSSRYLVKRTGEKVFLECVQDMDHENMFWYRQDPGLGLRLIYFSYDVKMKEKGDIPEGYSVSREKKERFSLILESASTNQTSMYLCASSLRDLLSGANVLTFGAGSRLTVL.

This chain connects TRBV28 to TRBJ2-7; 8 bases agree with TRBD1. The germline V gene has CDR1 MDHEN and CDR2 SYDVKM. V shed 2 bases and J 6 bases; nucleotides not matched to a gene: 9. This CDR3 has 15 amino acids. CDR3 sequence: CASSLAGQVSLEQYF. CDR3 sequence (DNA): TGTGCCAGCAGTTTAGCGGGACAGGTGTCGCTCGAGCAGTACTTC.

This clone occurred once. The chain recombines TRBV5-4 with TRBJ2-3, with D possibly matching TRBD1 (6 bases). The CDR3 is 15 amino acids. V lost 4 bases and J lost 1, with 13 bases in between. Germline CDR1 reads SGHNT; CDR2 reads YYREEE (reference sequence). The CDR3, as DNA: TGTGCCAGCAGCCCCTTGACAGGTCGCACAGATACGCAGTATTTT. This translates into CASSPLTGRTDTQYF.

The CDR3 loop reads CASSLRDGLGEQFF. The CDR3 DNA reads TGTGCCAGCAGCTTAAGAGATGGGCTGGGTGAGCAGTTCTTC. The chain couples TRBV7-2 to TRBJ2-1; D call uncertain. The CDR3 totals 14 residues. Trimming pared 2 bases from V and 9 bases from J, leaving 14 bases between. Germline-derived CDR1 and CDR2 are SGHTA and FQGNSA. The full variable domain, its missing parts supplied by reference TRBV7-2 and TRBJ2-1, is GAGVSQSPSNKVTEKGKDVELRCDPISGHTALYWYRQSLGQGLEFLIYFQGNSAPDKSGLPSDRFSAERTGGSVSTLTIQRTQQEDSAVYLCASSLRDGLGEQFFGPGTRLTVL.

The V call is TRBV4-1, the J call TRBJ1-5; 9 nucleotides line up with TRBD1. V was clipped by 1 base and J by 3 bases; unmatched bases: 7. From germline, CDR1 is MGHRA and CDR2 YSYEKL. CDR3 length: 17 residues. CDR3 in DNA: TGCGCCAGCAGCCAAGGGGTGGGACAGGGCAACAATCAGCCCCAGCATTTT. Translation: CASSQGVGQGNNQPQHF.

The chain links TRBV30 to TRBJ1-6; the match to TRBD1 covers 8 bases. Germline V gene lookup returns CDR1 GTSNPN and CDR2 SVGIG (reference sequence). The CDR3 runs to 17 residues. J gave up 9 bases and V 4 bases, and 17 bases lay outside the gene matches. CDR3 DNA: TGTGCCTGGAATGGTGGCAGGGGGCGGTTTTGGGCTTCACCCCTCCACTTT. Protein sequence: CAWNGGRGRFWASPLHF.

The chain links TRBV7-2 to TRBJ1-1; no clear D gene. V lost 1 base and J lost 0, with 9 bases in between. Germline V gene sequence: CDR1 SGHTA, CDR2 FQGNSA. This CDR3 contains 15 residues. The CDR3 loop is CASSLVPLMNTEAFF. The CDR3 bases are TGTGCCAGCAGCTTAGTCCCGTTAATGAACACTGAAGCTTTCTTT.

In regard to this clone: This CDR3 is also generated by other DNA sequences in the sample. The J gene is TRBJ2-2, the V gene TRBV7-3; D is undetermined. The CDR3 sequence is 14 residues long. Trimming removed 0 bases from V and 0 bases from J, with 2 bases in between. The germline gives CDR1 SGHTA, CDR2 FQGTGA. The CDR3 region is CASSLTANTGELFF. The CDR3 DNA sequence: TGTGCCAGCAGCTTAACGGCGAACACCGGGGAGCTGTTTTTT.

The V gene is TRBV27, the J gene TRBJ2-7, with 7 bases aligning to TRBD2. The J segment lost 4 bases and the V segment lost 6 bases, leaving 12 bases of the junction unmatched. This CDR3 has 15 residues. Germline loops: CDR1 MNHEY, CDR2 SMNVEV (reference sequence). As DNA, the CDR3 is TGTGCCAGCAGGCCCGTTATAGCTAGCGGTTACGAGCAGTACTTC. It encodes CASRPVIASGYEQYF.

This chain links TRBV19 with TRBJ1-5, with D tentatively TRBD1 (6 bases). The CDR3 runs 15 residues. V was trimmed by 3 bases and J by 3 bases, leaving 12 bases between them. Looked up from germline, CDR1 is LNHDA and CDR2 is SQIVND (reference sequence). DNA for the CDR3: TGTGCCAGTAGTATGAGTCGACAGGCCAATCAGCCCCAGCATTTT. Translating it yields CASSMSRQANQPQHF.

The chain joins TRBV25-1 to TRBJ2-3; D ambiguous. V lost 7 bases to trimming and J lost 0 bases, with 8 bases between them. CDR1 MGHDK and CDR2 SYGVNS come from the germline V gene. This CDR3 spans 13 amino acids. CDR3 nucleotides: TGTGCCAGCACCTCGGACAGCACAGATACGCAGTATTTT. Its translation: CASTSDSTDTQYF.

This chain links TRBV2 with TRBJ2-7, with D maybe TRBD1 (5 bases). This CDR3 has 16 amino acids. Germline CDR1 reads SNHLY; CDR2 reads FYNNEI. Between the trimmed V and J ends, which lost 6 bases and 2 bases, there was a span of 20 bases. In nucleotides, the CDR3 is TGTGCCAGCAGCGTAGGTGGCTTCAGGGTAGCCTACGAGCAGTACTTC. Amino acid sequence: CASSVGGFRVAYEQYF. Drawing the rest from reference TRBV2 and TRBJ2-7, the complete variable domain is EPEVTQTPSHQVTQMGQEVILRCVPISNHLYFYWYRQILGQKVEFLVSFYNNEISEKSEIFDDQFSVERPDGSNFTLKIRSTKLEDSAMYFCASSVGGFRVAYEQYFGPGTRLTVT.

V usage is TRBV12-5 and J usage is TRBJ1-5; 10 nucleotides match TRBD1. There are 15 residues in the CDR3. Germline CDR1 is LGHNT and CDR2 is FRNRAP. V lost 4 bases, J lost 4 bases, and 4 bases stayed unmatched. The DNA of the CDR3 is TGTGCTAGTGGTTCGGGACAGGGGCGAAATCAGCCCCAGCATTTT. It specifies CASGSGQGRNQPQHF.

The chain employs TRBV7-2 and TRBJ1-1; 9 bases align to TRBD1. Unmatched junction bases numbered 5, after V lost 6 bases and J lost 6 bases. CDR1 and CDR2 (germline): SGHTA, FQGNSA. This CDR3 is built from 13 residues. The CDR3 reads CASSYRTGAEAFF. The CDR3 DNA follows: TGTGCCAGCAGTTACCGGACAGGGGCTGAAGCTTTCTTT. The full variable domain, its missing parts supplied by reference TRBV7-2 and TRBJ1-1, is GAGVSQSPSNKVTEKGKDVELRCDPISGHTALYWYRQSLGQGLEFLIYFQGNSAPDKSGLPSDRFSAERTGGSVSTLTIQRTQQEDSAVYLCASSYRTGAEAFFGQGTRLTVV.

The V call is TRBV29-1, the J call TRBJ2-3, with a possible D match to TRBD2 (5 bases). V lost 3 bases, J lost 0 bases, and 10 bases lay in between. The CDR3 is made up of 14 amino acids. Per the germline V gene, CDR1 is SQVTM and CDR2 is ANQGSEA. CDR3 bases: TGCAGCGTTGATTGGGGAGAAAGCACAGATACGCAGTATTTT. Protein: CSVDWGESTDTQYF.

The gene calls are TRBV28 and TRBJ2-3; unclear D gene. Germline V gene lookup returns CDR1 MDHEN and CDR2 SYDVKM. Trimming cost V 10 bases and J 3 bases, with 20 bases left between them. This CDR3 is built from 15 residues. CDR3 in DNA: TGTGCCAAAAAAGCAGTGGCCCTCGGGACAGATACGCAGTATTTT. Amino acid sequence: CAKKAVALGTDTQYF.

The chain joins TRBV27 to TRBJ2-1; D gene uncertain. There are 11 residues in the CDR3. Germline lookup yields CDR1 MNHEY and CDR2 SMNVEV (reference sequence). Trimming stripped 6 bases from V and 3 bases from J, with 3 bases between. CDR3 bases: TGTGCCAGCAGCCACTACAATGAGCAGTTCTTC. This translates into CASSHYNEQFF.

This chain connects TRBV27 to TRBJ2-3; 7 bases map to TRBD2. J gave up 1 base and V 0 bases, and 7 bases lay outside the gene matches. The CDR3 is 17 amino acids. Germline loops: CDR1 MNHEY, CDR2 SMNVEV (reference sequence). The CDR3 sequence is CASSLSGGQAGTDTQYF. The CDR3 bases are TGTGCCAGCAGTTTATCGGGAGGGCAAGCGGGCACAGATACGCAGTATTTT.

This chain joins TRBV4-1 and TRBJ2-5, with D possibly TRBD2 on 5 matching bases. From germline, CDR1 is MGHRA and CDR2 YSYEKL. The CDR3 contains 14 residues. V was pared by 1 base and J by 1 base, with 7 bases between. The DNA of the CDR3 is TGCGCCAGCAGCCAAGGACTACTCCAAGAGACCCAGTACTTC. Protein product: CASSQGLLQETQYF.